These 10 T cell receptor beta chains share one sample of origin, sequenced in a study of T cells in Graves' hyperthyroidism and ophthalmopathy. RNA transcripts provided the source from which TCR beta CDR3 regions were amplified. The HTBI primer set served for first-round RT-PCR of the TCR CDR3. Via MiXCR, TCRdb re-called the multiplex PCR reads, giving one row per CDR3 protein. Of some 300,000 distinct CDR3 sequences listed, roughly 19% are singletons. The sample consisted of blood. The receptors derive from a man in his fifties with Graves' ophthalmopathy.

This clonotype was detected ten times or more. The V gene is TRBV3-1, the J gene TRBJ2-7, with D perhaps matching TRBD1 (6 bases). The CDR3 extends over 14 amino acids. CDR1 and CDR2 from the germline V gene are LGHDT and YNNKEL (reference sequence). Trimming removed 4 bases from V and 5 bases from J, with 15 bases in between. CDR3 sequence (DNA): TGTGCCAGCAGCCTGTCGGGGACAAAGGACGAGCAGTACTTC. It codes for CASSLSGTKDEQYF.

The rearrangement links TRBV19 to TRBJ1-2, with a weak D call TRBD1 (5 bases). Germline V CDR1 and CDR2: LNHDA, SQIVND (reference sequence). Trimming stripped 1 base from V and 5 bases from J, with 14 bases between. CDR3 size: 15 residues. This CDR3 reads CASSIGQLGLYGYTF. CDR3 DNA: TGTGCCAGTAGTATAGGACAACTGGGGCTTTATGGCTACACCTTC.

This clonotype showed up just a few times. CDR3 in DNA: TGCAGTGCTAGTAACCCCACCTCCGGGACGGTGACCGGGGAGCTGTTTTTT. Translated, it gives CSASNPTSGTVTGELFF. This chain joins TRBV20-1 and TRBJ2-2, with D possibly being TRBD1 or TRBD2 (5 bases each). Germline lookup yields CDR1 DFQATT and CDR2 SNEGSKA (reference sequence). The CDR3 runs to 17 residues. V gave up 3 bases and J gave up 5 bases, with 22 bases separating them.

This clonotype was counted ten times or more. The CDR3 bases are TGTGCCAGCAGCTTGATCCTGGGACTCATGAACACTGAAGCTTTCTTT. Protein product: CASSLILGLMNTEAFF. This chain uses TRBV7-3 with TRBJ1-1, with a possible D match to TRBD1 (5 bases). Trimming took off 3 bases at V and 0 bases at J, with 14 bases between the two ends. Germline-derived CDR1 and CDR2 are SGHTA and FQGTGA. The CDR3 runs 16 residues.

There are many counts of this clonotype. The chain joins TRBV20-1 to TRBJ2-7, with TRBD2 matching over 9 bases. The junction had 22 bases not matched to a gene; V was cut back by 0 bases and J by 7 bases. The CDR3 length is 19 residues. Germline V lookup: CDR1 DFQATT, CDR2 SNEGSKA (reference sequence). The CDR3 bases are TGCAGTGCTAGAGATGTTAGGGCTAGCGGGACCGCACTTGGGGGGGAGCAGTACTTC. Its protein product is CSARDVRASGTALGGEQYF.

This clonotype was counted at least ten times. The J gene is TRBJ2-5, the V gene TRBV5-6; 10 bases fit TRBD1. The V segment lost 2 bases and the J segment 5 bases; nucleotides outside the gene matches: 9. Germline V CDR1 and CDR2: SGHDT, YYEEEE. The CDR3 extends over 16 amino acids. This CDR3 is CASSFDRGPSEETQYF. The CDR3 DNA reads as TGTGCCAGCAGCTTTGACAGGGGGCCCTCCGAGGAGACCCAGTACTTC.

Regarding this clonotype: Being one base from a much bigger clone, this may be a read error. The genes are TRBV28 and TRBJ2-7, with 7 bases fitting TRBD1. Looked up from germline, CDR1 is MDHEN and CDR2 is SYDVKM. The length of the CDR3 is 12 residues. CDR3 sequence (DNA): TGTGCCAGCACGGGACAGAACTACGAGCACTACTTC. The encoded protein is CASTGQNYEHYF. The whole variable domain, remainder taken from reference TRBV28 and TRBJ2-7, is DVKVTQSSRYLVKRTGEKVFLECVQDMDHENMFWYRQDPGLGLRLIYFSYDVKMKEKGDIPEGYSVSREKKERFSLILESASTNQTSMYLCASTGQNYEHYFGPGTRLTVT.

This clonotype was recorded at least ten times. The chain links TRBV3-1 to TRBJ2-1, with D perhaps matching TRBD1 (6 bases). The CDR3 is 14 residues long. Germline CDR1 reads LGHDT; CDR2 reads YNNKEL (reference sequence). V was trimmed by 0 bases and J by 10 bases, leaving 13 bases between them. This CDR3 is CASSQEPGQEEQFF. For the CDR3, the DNA is TGTGCCAGCAGCCAAGAACCGGGACAAGAGGAGCAGTTCTTC.

This clonotype was observed a handful of times. This sequence joins TRBV28 and TRBJ2-1, with TRBD1 matching over 10 bases. The CDR3 has 14 amino acids. Germline values: CDR1 MDHEN, CDR2 SYDVKM. V gave up 3 bases and J gave up 9 bases; unmatched junction bases: 5. CDR3 coding DNA: TGTGCCAGCAGTTTGAGACAGGGGGCACGTGAGCAGTTCTTC. Residues: CASSLRQGAREQFF.

Many counts were recorded for this clonotype. Here the CDR3 reads CASSLLGEQPQHF. Here the CDR3 DNA reads TGCGCCAGCAGCTTGCTCGGGGAACAGCCCCAGCATTTT. The chain uses TRBV5-1 and TRBJ1-5, with D hard to call. The V and J ends lost 1 base and 7 bases respectively, with 9 bases between them. CDR3 size: 13 residues. CDR1 is SGHRS, CDR2 YFSETQ, per germline.